These T cell receptor beta chains were read from a single sample in a study of control samples from healthy donors and cancer patients. Sequenced by immunoSEQ multiplex PCR; TCRdb stores in-frame clones only, minus some. The sample includes roughly 69,000 clones, 83% of them seen just once. Sequenced sample: blood. The receptors derive from a man in his sixties in good health. Each CDR3 is given without its conserved first and last residue. The size field is filled for only some rows; it gives once, few, many or a size class.

abundance: .
v_gene: TRBV7-2
j_gene: TRBJ2-7
CDR3aa: ASSLGASAYEQY

abundance: .
v_gene: TRBV12-3/TRBV12-4
j_gene: TRBJ2-3
CDR3aa: ASSSGVTDTQY

abundance: .
v_gene: TRBV30
j_gene: TRBJ1-5
CDR3aa: AWSVPGAASNQPQH

abundance: .
v_gene: TRBV29-1
j_gene: TRBJ2-5
CDR3aa: SVEDLDAVYQETQY

abundance: few
v_gene: TRBV6-5
j_gene: TRBJ2-7
CDR3aa: ASSYNYRSYEQY

abundance: .
v_gene: TRBV29-1
j_gene: TRBJ2-1
CDR3aa: SVERISGAHNEQF

abundance: .
v_gene: TRBV28
j_gene: TRBJ1-5
CDR3aa: ASKTEYSNQPQH

abundance: .
v_gene: TRBV20-1
j_gene: TRBJ1-2
CDR3aa: SAMGIDGYT

abundance: .
v_gene: TRBV19
j_gene: TRBJ2-2
CDR3aa: ASSPSASGTDTGELF

abundance: .
v_gene: TRBV5-4
j_gene: TRBJ2-5
CDR3aa: ASSWGGRGQETQY

abundance: .
v_gene: TRBV15
j_gene: TRBJ2-3
CDR3aa: ATSRERGSTDTQY

abundance: .
v_gene: TRBV5-1
j_gene: TRBJ1-3
CDR3aa: ASSLQSSGNTIY

abundance: .
v_gene: TRBV28
j_gene: TRBJ1-4
CDR3aa: ASSHPFARRHLNEKLF

abundance: once
v_gene: TRBV10-3
j_gene: TRBJ2-1
CDR3aa: AISESAGSHNEQF

abundance: few
v_gene: TRBV6-4
j_gene: TRBJ1-4
CDR3aa: ASSRDRDEKLF

abundance: .
v_gene: TRBV6-6
j_gene: TRBJ2-5
CDR3aa: ASSTPGNQETQY